The 16 T cell receptor beta chains presented below share a single source sample, sequenced in a study of molecular identifiers for immune sequencing clone quantification. MiXCR, run by TCRdb on the PCR reads, gives a single entry per CDR3 protein. Seen here are more than 550,000 distinct CDR3 sequences, around 25% observed once, and the top ten hold about 0.84%. The sequencing sample was made of naive CD8+ T cells from blood, with Jurkat cell RNA spiked in. Subset of the sample: FACS-sorted CD8+CD4-CCR7+CD45RA+ naive T cells. The receptors stem from a human donor in good health. Some libraries in this study had Jurkat cell RNA spiked in.

Many counts were recorded for this clonotype. The chain combines TRBV7-9 with TRBJ2-2; D is perhaps TRBD2 (6 bases). Deletions cut 8 bases from V and 10 bases from J, with 17 bases between. The CDR3 length is 13 residues. The germline gives CDR1 SEHNR, CDR2 FQNEAQ (reference sequence). Here the CDR3 DNA reads TGTGCCAGCGCGGACACACCTAGCGAGGAGCTGTTTTTT. Translated, it gives CASADTPSEELFF.

Note on this clonotype: One junction end does not reproduce the germline sequence, and a read error may be involved. The rearrangement uses TRBV4-3 and TRBJ2-1; D is tentatively TRBD1 or TRBD2 (6 bases each). This CDR3 spans 17 amino acids. Germline assignment: CDR1 LGHNA and CDR2 YSLEER. CDR3 sequence: CASSQEWGATLYNEQFF. CDR3 DNA: TGCGCCAGCAGTCAAGAGTGGGGGGCCACCCTCTACAATGAGCAGTTCTTC.

The rearrangement links TRBV30 to TRBJ1-5, with a possible D match to TRBD1 (5 bases). The CDR3 consists of 14 residues. CDR1 and CDR2 from the germline V gene are GTSNPN and SVGIG (reference sequence). Trimming shortened V by 0 bases and J by 6 bases, and 12 bases separated the two germline ends. The CDR3 loop reads CAWSVLDGGQPQHF. Here the CDR3 DNA reads TGTGCCTGGAGTGTATTAGACGGGGGTCAGCCCCAGCATTTT. Variable domain in full (rest from reference TRBV30 and TRBJ1-5): SQTIHQWPATLVQPVGSPLSLECTVEGTSNPNLYWYRQAAGRGLQLLFYSVGIGQISSEVPQNLSASRPQDRQFILSSKKLLLSDSGFYLCAWSVLDGGQPQHFGDGTRLSIL.

V is TRBV27 and J is TRBJ2-2; TRBD2 matches at 7 bases. The germline gives CDR1 MNHEY, CDR2 SMNVEV (reference sequence). With V trimmed by 2 bases and J by 7 bases, 10 bases remained unmatched. The CDR3 spans 16 residues. The CDR3 DNA sequence: TGTGCCAGCAGTTTAGCCCCCGCTAGCGGTGGCGGGGAGCTGTTTTTT. Translating gives CASSLAPASGGGELFF.

Ten or more counts support this clonotype. J is TRBJ2-7 and V is TRBV7-9; D remains unclear. Germline assignment: CDR1 SEHNR and CDR2 FQNEAQ (reference sequence). Trimming shortened V by 2 bases and J by 2 bases, and 10 bases separated the two germline ends. This CDR3 region has 14 residues. This CDR3 reads CASSLTENTYEQYF. The CDR3 bases are TGTGCCAGCAGCTTAACAGAGAATACCTACGAGCAGTACTTC.

This clonotype was detected many times. V gene TRBV7-2 combines with J gene TRBJ1-6; 7 bases fit TRBD1. Germline CDR1 SGHTA, CDR2 FQGNSA. The CDR3 runs to 16 residues. V shed 0 bases, J shed 4 bases, and the junction held 3 bases outside the gene matches. DNA of the CDR3: TGTGCCAGCAGCTTAGCAGGGGGCGATTATAATTCACCCCTCCACTTT. This sequence encodes CASSLAGGDYNSPLHF.

This clonotype was observed at least ten times. This chain links TRBV11-2 with TRBJ2-3; TRBD2 agrees at 14 bases. CDR1 and CDR2 from the germline V gene are SGHAT and FQNNGV. The CDR3 has 20 amino acids. The trim removed 3 bases at V and 1 base at J, leaving 12 bases unmatched. CDR3 sequence: CASSFPTGTSGRGRTDTQYF. For the CDR3, the DNA is TGTGCCAGCAGCTTCCCAACCGGGACTAGCGGGAGAGGTCGCACAGATACGCAGTATTTT.

The table lists this clonotype with many counts. The genes are TRBV12-3 or TRBV12-4 and TRBJ2-3; 8 nucleotides match TRBD2. After removal of 2 bases from V and 2 bases from J, the junction contained 3 bases not matched to a gene. This CDR3 contains 15 residues. In nucleotides, the CDR3 is TGTGCCAGCAGTTTACGGGAGGGCCCCACAGATACGCAGTATTTT. Translated: CASSLREGPTDTQYF.

This clonotype was seen ten or more times. The chain joins TRBV20-1 to TRBJ2-7, with D hard to call. The germline V gene has CDR1 DFQATT and CDR2 SNEGSKA (reference sequence). This CDR3 comprises 12 residues. Deletions cut 5 bases from V and 7 bases from J, with 15 bases between. CDR3 amino acids: CSAADSSWEQYF. The CDR3 bases are TGCAGTGCTGCTGATTCGTCCTGGGAGCAGTACTTC.

This chain's CDR3 is CASGFNPSGSSYNEQFF. CDR3 DNA: TGTGCTAGTGGTTTCAACCCTAGCGGGAGCTCCTACAATGAGCAGTTCTTC. The chain is built from TRBV12-5 and TRBJ2-1; TRBD2 matches at 10 bases. Losses at the gene ends were 3 bases for V and 0 bases for J; bases not matched to a gene: 5. The CDR3 has 17 amino acids. Germline lookup yields CDR1 LGHNT and CDR2 FRNRAP.

The chain joins TRBV14 to TRBJ1-2; D unresolved. V was cut by 3 bases and J by 4 bases, with 12 bases left in between. CDR3 length equals 14 residues. Per germline, CDR1 SGHDN and CDR2 FVKESK. The DNA for the CDR3 is TGTGCCAGCAGCCACTCTACATACCCCTATGGCTACACCTTC. It codes for CASSHSTYPYGYTF.

V and J are TRBV29-1 and TRBJ2-3; D might be TRBD1 or TRBD2, each matching 5 bases. The V end was cut by 0 bases, the J end by 2 bases, with 12 bases between. Germline CDR1 SQVTM, CDR2 ANQGSEA. This CDR3 has 15 amino acids. The CDR3 region is CSVEDPRDHTDTQYF. The CDR3 region has the DNA TGCAGCGTTGAAGATCCAAGGGACCACACAGATACGCAGTATTTT.

This chain uses TRBV12-3 or TRBV12-4 with TRBJ1-1; D may be TRBD1 (6 bases). This CDR3 is 17 amino acids long. Trimming removed 6 bases from V and 3 bases from J, with 23 bases in between. Here the CDR3 reads CASSEFIWTAGDTEAFF. For the CDR3, the DNA is TGTGCCAGCAGCGAATTTATATGGACAGCCGGTGACACTGAAGCTTTCTTT.

In this sample, this clonotype turned up a few times. The V and J genes are TRBV28 and TRBJ1-2; no definite D call. Germline CDR1 MDHEN, CDR2 SYDVKM. The CDR3 spans 16 residues. The germline V and J ends were trimmed by 4 bases and 1 base, with 16 bases remaining between them. CDR3 DNA sequence: TGTGCCAGCAGTTCCAACCAGCTGGTGGTTAACTATGGCTACACCTTC. It specifies CASSSNQLVVNYGYTF.

The sample holds many counts of this clonotype. The chain recombines TRBV20-1 with TRBJ2-7; D not resolved. V was clipped by 1 base and J by 3 bases, with 7 bases between them. The CDR3 loop spans 12 amino acids. The germline gives CDR1 DFQATT, CDR2 SNEGSKA (reference sequence). The CDR3 reads CSARVVGYEQYF. CDR3 DNA: TGCAGTGCTAGAGTGGTCGGCTACGAGCAGTACTTC.

About this clonotype itself: Since no conserved phenylalanine or tryptophan closes the CDR3, a read error is the likely cause. The V gene is TRBV3-1, the J gene TRBJ1-6; D is uncertain. The CDR3 loop spans 16 amino acids. Trimming shortened V by 3 bases and J by 0 bases, and 9 bases separated the two germline ends. The germline gives CDR1 LGHDT, CDR2 YNNKEL (reference sequence). This CDR3 is CASSQGGYSYNSPLHV. CDR3 sequence (DNA): TGTGCCAGCAGCCAGGGTGGATACTCCTATAATTCACCCCTCCACGTT.